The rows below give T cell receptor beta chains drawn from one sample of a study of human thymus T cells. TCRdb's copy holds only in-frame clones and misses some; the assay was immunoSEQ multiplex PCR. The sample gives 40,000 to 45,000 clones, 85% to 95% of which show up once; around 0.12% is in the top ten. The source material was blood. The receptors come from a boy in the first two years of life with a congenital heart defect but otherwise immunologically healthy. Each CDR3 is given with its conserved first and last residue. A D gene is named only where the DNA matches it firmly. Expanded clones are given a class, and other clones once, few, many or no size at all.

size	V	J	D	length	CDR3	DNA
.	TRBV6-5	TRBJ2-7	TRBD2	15	CASSYSSSGGYEQYF	TGTGCCAGCAGTTACTCCTCTAGCGGGGGCTACGAGCAGTACTTC
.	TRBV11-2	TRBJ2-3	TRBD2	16	CASSLELAASTDTQYF	TGTGCCAGCAGCTTAGAACTAGCGGCTAGCACAGATACGCAGTATTTT
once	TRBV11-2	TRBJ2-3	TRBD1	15	CASSPGQGRTDTQYF	TGTGCCAGCAGCCCCGGACAGGGACGGACAGATACGCAGTATTTT
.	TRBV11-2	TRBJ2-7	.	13	CASSLGTSYEQYF	TGTGCCAGCAGCTTAGGGACTTCCTACGAGCAGTACTTC
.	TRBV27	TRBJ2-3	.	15	CASSRGAPIADTQYF	TGTGCCAGCAGTCGGGGGGCTCCTATCGCAGATACGCAGTATTTT
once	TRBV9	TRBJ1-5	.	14	CASSVAGGNQPQHF	TGTGCCAGCAGCGTAGCTGGGGGAAATCAGCCCCAGCATTTT
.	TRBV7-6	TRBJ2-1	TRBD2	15	CASSLAHSGAQGQFF	TGTGCCAGCAGCTTAGCGCATAGCGGGGCCCAGGGGCAGTTCTTC
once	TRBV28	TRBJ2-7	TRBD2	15	CASSLLAPSSYEQYF	TGTGCCAGCAGTCTACTAGCGCCGAGCTCCTACGAGCAGTACTTC
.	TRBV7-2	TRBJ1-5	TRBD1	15	CASSLEGTANQPQHF	TGTGCCAGCAGCTTAGAAGGGACAGCTAATCAGCCCCAGCATTTT
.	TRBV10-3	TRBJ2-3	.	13	CAIKEGGTDTQYF	TGTGCCATCAAGGAGGGCGGGACAGATACGCAGTATTTT
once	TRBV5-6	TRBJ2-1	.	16	CASSPLGSSSYNEQFF	TGTGCCAGCAGCCCGTTGGGTTCGAGCTCCTACAATGAGCAGTTCTTC
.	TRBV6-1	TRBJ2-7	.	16	CASIEGHISFFYEQYF	TGTGCCAGCATTGAGGGACACATTTCGTTTTTCTACGAGCAGTACTTC
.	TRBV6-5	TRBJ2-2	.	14	CAGRQRLNTGELFF	TGTGCCGGACGACAGAGATTGAACACCGGGGAGCTGTTTTTT
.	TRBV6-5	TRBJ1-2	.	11	CASSSAGGYTF	TGTGCCAGCAGTTCCGCGGGAGGCTACACCTTC
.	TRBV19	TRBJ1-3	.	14	CASRPKGSGNTIYF	TGTGCCAGTAGACCAAAGGGGTCTGGAAACACCATATATTTT
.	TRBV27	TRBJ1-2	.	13	CASSSRPRDGYTF	TGTGCCAGCAGTTCCAGGCCTCGAGACGGCTACACCTTC
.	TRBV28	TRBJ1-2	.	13	CASSPTGLYGYTF	TGTGCCAGCAGTCCCACAGGGCTCTATGGCTACACCTTC
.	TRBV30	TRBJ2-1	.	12	CAWSWRYNEQFF	TGTGCCTGGAGTTGGAGGTATAATGAGCAGTTCTTC
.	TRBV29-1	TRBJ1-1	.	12	CSVRYRGAEAFF	TGCAGCGTTCGGTACCGGGGGGCTGAAGCTTTCTTT
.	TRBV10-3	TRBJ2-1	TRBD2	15	CAISRGLGSRDEQFF	TGTGCCATCAGTCGGGGACTAGGGAGTAGGGATGAGCAGTTCTTC
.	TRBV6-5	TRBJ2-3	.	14	CASSPGPTHGTQYF	TGTGCCAGCAGCCCCGGTCCAACTCACGGTACGCAGTATTTT
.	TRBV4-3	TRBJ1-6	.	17	CASSPRARGSYNSPLHF	TGCGCCAGCAGCCCCCGAGCGCGAGGCTCCTATAATTCACCCCTCCACTTT
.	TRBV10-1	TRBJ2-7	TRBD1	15	CASSDAGTGVLGQYF	TGCGCCAGCAGTGATGCGGGGACAGGGGTACTGGGGCAGTACTTC
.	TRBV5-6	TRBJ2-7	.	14	CASKPRDRDYEQYF	TGTGCCAGCAAACCCCGGGACCGTGACTACGAGCAGTACTTC
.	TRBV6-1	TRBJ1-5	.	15	CASSEILRGNQPQHF	TGTGCCAGCAGTGAAATTCTAAGGGGCAATCAGCCCCAGCATTTT
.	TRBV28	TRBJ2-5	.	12	CASSRQRETQYF	TGTGCCAGCAGCCGACAGAGGGAGACCCAGTACTTC
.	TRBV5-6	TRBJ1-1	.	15	CASSPEVGASTEAFF	TGTGCCAGCAGCCCCGAGGTGGGGGCGAGCACTGAAGCTTTCTTT
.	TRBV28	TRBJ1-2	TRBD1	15	CASSSFDRALPGYTF	TGTGCCAGCAGTTCCTTTGACAGGGCCCTTCCAGGCTACACCTTC
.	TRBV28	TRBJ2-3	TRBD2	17	CASSLLSGGGWTDTQYF	TGTGCCAGCAGTTTATTGAGCGGCGGGGGGTGGACAGATACGCAGTATTTT
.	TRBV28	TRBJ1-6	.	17	CASSIRDSSSYNSPLHF	TGTGCCAGCAGTATCCGGGACTCGAGCTCCTATAATTCACCCCTCCACTTT
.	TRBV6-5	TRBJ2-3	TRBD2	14	CASSYFWTSGTQYF	TGTGCCAGCAGTTACTTCTGGACTAGCGGGACGCAGTATTTT
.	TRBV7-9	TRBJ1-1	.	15	CATRPSRVGNTEAFF	TGTGCCACCCGGCCCTCCAGGGTAGGGAACACTGAAGCTTTCTTT
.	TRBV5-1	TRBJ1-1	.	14	CASSLALTPTEAFF	TGCGCCAGCAGCCTCGCCTTAACCCCGACTGAAGCTTTCTTT
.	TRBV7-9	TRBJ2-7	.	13	CASSEGEGWEQYF	TGTGCCAGCAGCGAGGGGGAGGGCTGGGAGCAGTACTTC
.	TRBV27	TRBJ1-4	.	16	CASSPLGTATNEKLFF	TGTGCCAGCAGTCCGCTCGGAACAGCAACTAATGAAAAACTGTTTTTT
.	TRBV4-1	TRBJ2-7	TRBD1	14	CASSQGDSSYEQYF	TGCGCCAGCAGCCAAGGGGACAGCTCCTACGAGCAGTACTTC
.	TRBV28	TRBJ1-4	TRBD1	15	CASSLQGATNEKLFF	TGTGCCAGCAGTTTACAGGGGGCAACTAATGAAAAACTGTTTTTT
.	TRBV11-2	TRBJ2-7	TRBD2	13	CASSLGTSYEQYF	TGTGCCAGCAGCTTAGGGACTAGTTACGAGCAGTACTTC
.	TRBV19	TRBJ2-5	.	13	CASSVGPRETQYF	TGTGCCAGTAGCGTAGGGCCCCGAGAGACCCAGTACTTC
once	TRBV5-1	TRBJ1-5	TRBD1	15	CASSLGTGSNQPQHF	TGCGCCAGCAGCTTGGGGACAGGGAGCAATCAGCCCCAGCATTTT
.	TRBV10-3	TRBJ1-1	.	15	CAISDRESMNTEAFF	TGTGCCATCAGTGACAGGGAATCCATGAACACTGAAGCTTTCTTT
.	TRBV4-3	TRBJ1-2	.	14	CASSQGLANYGYTF	TGCGCCAGCAGCCAAGGGTTAGCTAACTATGGCTACACCTTC
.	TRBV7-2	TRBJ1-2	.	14	CASSLFSGPYGYTF	TGTGCCAGCAGCCTCTTTTCGGGTCCCTATGGCTACACCTTC
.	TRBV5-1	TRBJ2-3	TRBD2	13	CASSLAGADTQYF	TGCGCCAGCAGCTTAGCGGGGGCAGATACGCAGTATTTT
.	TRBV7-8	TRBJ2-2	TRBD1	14	CASSWTGGTGELFF	TGTGCCAGCAGCTGGACAGGGGGCACCGGGGAGCTGTTTTTT
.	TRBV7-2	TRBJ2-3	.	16	CASSFLGAGGTDTQYF	TGTGCCAGCAGCTTTTTGGGGGCGGGGGGCACAGATACGCAGTATTTT
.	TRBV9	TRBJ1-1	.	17	CAGSVETGPLLNTEAFF	TGTGCCGGCAGCGTTGAGACAGGTCCCCTATTGAACACTGAAGCTTTCTTT
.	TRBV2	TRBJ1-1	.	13	CASLPGWGTEAFF	TGTGCCAGCCTACCAGGGTGGGGGACTGAAGCTTTCTTT
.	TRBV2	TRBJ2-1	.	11	CASRSYNEQFF	TGTGCCAGCCGGTCCTACAATGAGCAGTTCTTC
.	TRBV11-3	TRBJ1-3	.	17	CASSSWETGAAGNTIYF	TGTGCCAGCAGCTCCTGGGAAACGGGGGCTGCTGGAAACACCATATATTTT